This entry features one T cell receptor (beta chain) sequence. The antigen remains unidentified. Method: immunoSEQ multiplex PCR; TCRdb's copy keeps in-frame clones and lacks some. Here the sample spans 23,000 or so clones, less than 97% being singletons. The data stem from a study of B cell selection in AIRE deficiency. Sorting defined conventional CD4 T cells as CD4+CD127+. Study-wide points: Shared Treg sequences had shorter CDR3s, biased toward rearrangements with few non-templated insertions. Patient Tconv and Treg cells showed healthy-like TCRBV usage, CDR3 length, diversity.

V was trimmed by 6 bases and J by 6 bases, leaving 15 bases between them. Germline V gene sequence: CDR1 MNHNS, CDR2 SASEGT. CDR3 length equals 14 residues. Source material: CD4+CD127+ conventional T cells sorted from PBMCs. The source is a human donor in good health. The chain links TRBV6-1 to TRBJ1-3, with D tentatively TRBD1 (6 bases). CDR3 DNA sequence: TGTGCCAGCAGCGAGACAGGTTACGTAAACACCATATATTTT. Amino acids: CASSETGYVNTIYF.